This entry describes one T cell receptor beta chain. This sample is part of a study of T cells in Graves' hyperthyroidism and ophthalmopathy. The CDR3 regions of TCR beta were amplified from RNA transcripts. The primer set for the first-round RT-PCR of the TCR CDR3 was HTBI. MiXCR was run by TCRdb on the multiplex PCR reads, yielding one entry per CDR3 protein. The data show under 750,000 distinct CDR3 sequences, around 19% seen once. The clonotype comes from a woman aged 45-65 years with Graves' hyperthyroidism that later progressed to Graves' ophthalmopathy. Sequenced material: blood.

CDR3 region: CASSTGTVEETQYF. The CDR3 bases are TGCGCCAGCAGCACGGGGACGGTTGAAGAGACCCAGTACTTC. The gene calls are TRBV5-1 and TRBJ2-5, with D possibly being TRBD1 or TRBD2 (5 bases each). This CDR3 comprises 14 residues. The V gene lost 4 bases and the J gene lost 3 bases, with 13 bases spanning the gap. Germline loops: CDR1 SGHRS, CDR2 YFSETQ.